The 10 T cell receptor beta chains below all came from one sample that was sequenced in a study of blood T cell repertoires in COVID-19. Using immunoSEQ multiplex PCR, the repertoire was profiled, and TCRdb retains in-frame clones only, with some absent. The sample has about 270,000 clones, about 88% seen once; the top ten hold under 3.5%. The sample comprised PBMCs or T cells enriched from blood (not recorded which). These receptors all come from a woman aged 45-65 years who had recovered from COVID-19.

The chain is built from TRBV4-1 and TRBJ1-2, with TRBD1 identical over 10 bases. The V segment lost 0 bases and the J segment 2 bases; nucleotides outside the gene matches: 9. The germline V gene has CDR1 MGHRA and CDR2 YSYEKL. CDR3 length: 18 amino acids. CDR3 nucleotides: TGCGCCAGCAGCCAAGATCGACGTGGGGGACAGGGGAACTATGGCTACACCTTC. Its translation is CASSQDRRGGQGNYGYTF.

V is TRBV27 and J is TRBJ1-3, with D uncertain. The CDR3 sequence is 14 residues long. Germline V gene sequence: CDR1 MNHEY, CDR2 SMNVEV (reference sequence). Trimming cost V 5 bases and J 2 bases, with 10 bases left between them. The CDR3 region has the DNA TGTGCCAGCAGTCTAAGTAAGCCTGGAAACACCATATATTTT. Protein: CASSLSKPGNTIYF.

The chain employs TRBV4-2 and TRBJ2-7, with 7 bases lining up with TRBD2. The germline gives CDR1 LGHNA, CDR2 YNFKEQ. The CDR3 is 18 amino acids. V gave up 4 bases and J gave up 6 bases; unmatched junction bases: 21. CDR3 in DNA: TGTGCCAGCAGCCCCGATCCAGGCGGCGGCGGGAGTGGCGCCGAGCAGTACTTC. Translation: CASSPDPGGGGSGAEQYF.

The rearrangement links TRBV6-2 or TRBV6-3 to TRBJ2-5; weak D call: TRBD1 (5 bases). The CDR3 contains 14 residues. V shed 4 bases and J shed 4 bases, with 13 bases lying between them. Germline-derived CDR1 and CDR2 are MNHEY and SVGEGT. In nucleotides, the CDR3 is TGTGCCAGCAGTTCACCTTCTAGGGGAGAGACCCAGTACTTC. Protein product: CASSSPSRGETQYF.

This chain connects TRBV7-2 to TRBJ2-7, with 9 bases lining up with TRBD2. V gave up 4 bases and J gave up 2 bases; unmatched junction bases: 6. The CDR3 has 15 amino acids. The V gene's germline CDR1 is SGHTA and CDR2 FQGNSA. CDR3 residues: CASSSRGGRAYEQYF. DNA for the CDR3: TGTGCCAGCAGCTCTCGGGGCGGGAGGGCCTACGAGCAGTACTTC. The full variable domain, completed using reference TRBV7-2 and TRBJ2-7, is GAGVSQSPSNKVTEKGKDVELRCDPISGHTALYWYRQSLGQGLEFLIYFQGNSAPDKSGLPSDRFSAERTGGSVSTLTIQRTQQEDSAVYLCASSSRGGRAYEQYFGPGTRLTVT.

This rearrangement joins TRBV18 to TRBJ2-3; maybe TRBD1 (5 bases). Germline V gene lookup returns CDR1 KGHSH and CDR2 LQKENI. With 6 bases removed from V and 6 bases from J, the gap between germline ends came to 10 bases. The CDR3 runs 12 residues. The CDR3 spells CASSGARDTQYF. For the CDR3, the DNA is TGTGCCAGCTCTGGGGCCCGGGATACGCAGTATTTT.

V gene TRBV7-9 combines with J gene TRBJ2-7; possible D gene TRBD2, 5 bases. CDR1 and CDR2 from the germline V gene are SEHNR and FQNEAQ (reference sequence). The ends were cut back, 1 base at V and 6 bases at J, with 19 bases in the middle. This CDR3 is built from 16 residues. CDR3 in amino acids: CASSLDIPSRSREQYF. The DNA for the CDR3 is TGTGCCAGCAGCTTAGATATCCCTAGCAGGAGCCGCGAGCAGTACTTC.

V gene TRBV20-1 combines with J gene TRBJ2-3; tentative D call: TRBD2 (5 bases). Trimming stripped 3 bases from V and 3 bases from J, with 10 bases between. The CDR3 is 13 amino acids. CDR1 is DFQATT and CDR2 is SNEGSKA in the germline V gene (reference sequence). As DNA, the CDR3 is TGCAGTGCTAGTGAGGGCCGAACAGATACGCAGTATTTT. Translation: CSASEGRTDTQYF.

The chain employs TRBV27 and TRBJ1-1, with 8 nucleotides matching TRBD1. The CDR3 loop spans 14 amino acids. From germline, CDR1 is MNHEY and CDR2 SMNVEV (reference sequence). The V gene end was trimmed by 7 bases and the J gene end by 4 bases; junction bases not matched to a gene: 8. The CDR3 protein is CASIPRTGSTEAFF. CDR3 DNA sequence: TGTGCCAGCATACCCCGGACAGGGTCCACTGAAGCTTTCTTT.

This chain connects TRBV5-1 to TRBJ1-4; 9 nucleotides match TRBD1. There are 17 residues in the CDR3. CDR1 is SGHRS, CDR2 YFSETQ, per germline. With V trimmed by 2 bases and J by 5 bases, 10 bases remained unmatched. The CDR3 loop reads CASSLVITGTGNEKLFF. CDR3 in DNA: TGCGCCAGCAGCTTAGTGATAACCGGGACAGGGAATGAAAAACTGTTTTTT.